A single sample gave rise to the 21 T cell receptor beta chains below, sequenced in a study of T cells in Graves' hyperthyroidism and ophthalmopathy. The source material, RNA transcripts, was used to amplify TCR beta CDR3 regions. TCR CDR3 regions were first amplified by RT-PCR with HTBI primers. In TCRdb, the multiplex PCR reads were re-called with MiXCR into one record per CDR3 protein. Among over 150,000 distinct CDR3 sequences listed, about a sixth were seen once. Sequenced material: blood. Source of these receptors: a woman in her forties or fifties with Graves' hyperthyroidism.

In this sample, this clonotype turned up many times. The V gene is TRBV7-3, the J gene TRBJ2-6; 9 bases are shared with TRBD1. The CDR3 runs 18 residues. The germline gives CDR1 SGHTA, CDR2 FQGTGA. Trimming cost V 3 bases and J 0 bases; bases outside gene matches: 6. The CDR3 sequence is CASSLTGGISSGANVLTF. CDR3 nucleotides: TGTGCCAGCAGCTTGACAGGGGGTATCAGCTCTGGGGCCAACGTCCTGACTTTC.

This clonotype has at least ten counts. The chain carries TRBV28 and TRBJ2-5, with 7 bases lining up with TRBD1. The CDR3 spans 12 residues. The trim removed 8 bases at V and 5 bases at J, leaving 5 bases unmatched. CDR1 and CDR2 (germline): MDHEN, SYDVKM. The CDR3 reads CASRTGGETQYF. The CDR3 DNA reads as TGTGCCAGCCGGACAGGCGGTGAGACCCAGTACTTC.

The table lists this clonotype with many counts. CDR3 coding DNA: TGTGCCAGCAGTCCCCACGCGGGGGATAGGTTCACTGAAGCTTTCTTT. It is translated as CASSPHAGDRFTEAFF. This rearrangement joins TRBV25-1 to TRBJ1-1, with TRBD1 as a possible D gene (5 bases). V was shortened by 5 bases and J by 4 bases, with 20 bases between the two germline ends. Per germline, CDR1 MGHDK and CDR2 SYGVNS. This CDR3 contains 16 residues.

This clonotype was recorded at least ten times. CDR3 protein: CASSYLPGQLYNEQFF. The CDR3 DNA sequence: TGTGCCAGCAGCTACCTCCCGGGACAGCTCTACAATGAGCAGTTCTTC. The rearrangement uses TRBV14 and TRBJ2-1; 7 nucleotides line up with TRBD1. V gave up 5 bases and J gave up 3 bases; unmatched junction bases: 10. Germline-derived CDR1 and CDR2 are SGHDN and FVKESK. The CDR3 consists of 16 residues.

The chain uses TRBV25-1 and TRBJ1-1, with a possible D match to TRBD1 (5 bases). V was pared by 4 bases and J by 3 bases, with 9 bases between. CDR1 and CDR2 (germline): MGHDK, SYGVNS. This CDR3 has 13 amino acids. The CDR3 DNA reads TGTGCCAGCAGTGGGGGCCTCTACACTGAAGCTTTCTTT. Translating gives CASSGGLYTEAFF.

This clonotype was picked up many times. V usage is TRBV3-1 and J usage is TRBJ2-7; D gene unclear. This CDR3 comprises 13 residues. The V gene lost 0 bases and the J gene lost 6 bases, with 9 bases spanning the gap. The germline V gene encodes CDR1 LGHDT and CDR2 YNNKEL (reference sequence). DNA of the CDR3: TGTGCCAGCAGCCAAGAGGACGGGCCCGAGCAGTACTTC. The encoded protein is CASSQEDGPEQYF.

This clonotype was counted ten times or more. The chain uses TRBV6-2 or TRBV6-3 and TRBJ1-1; 7 nucleotides align to TRBD1. CDR1 is MNHEY, CDR2 SVGEGT, per germline. The ends lost 8 bases at V and 0 bases at J; junction bases unmatched: 12. The CDR3 extends over 16 amino acids. CDR3 in amino acids: CASRTPNRGMNTEAFF. CDR3 DNA: TGTGCCAGCCGAACTCCCAACAGGGGCATGAACACTGAAGCTTTCTTT.

This clonotype appeared a few times. V usage is TRBV7-9 and J usage is TRBJ2-7; TRBD2 aligns across 8 bases. The trim removed 0 bases at V and 2 bases at J, leaving 6 bases unmatched. CDR3 size: 16 residues. The germline V gene has CDR1 SEHNR and CDR2 FQNEAQ (reference sequence). Here the CDR3 DNA reads TGTGCCAGCAGCTTAGCGCGGGGGGCCAACCCCTACGAGCAGTACTTC. Translated: CASSLARGANPYEQYF.

This clonotype was detected many times. In nucleotides, the CDR3 is TGTGCCAGCAGTTTATACTACGAGCAGTACTTC. Its translation is CASSLYYEQYF. The chain has TRBV6-2 or TRBV6-3 and TRBJ2-7; no reliable D call. The CDR3 spans 11 residues. With 4 bases removed from V and 3 bases from J, the gap between germline ends came to 4 bases. Looked up from germline, CDR1 is MNHEY and CDR2 is SVGEGT.

This clonotype was counted ten times or more. V usage is TRBV20-1 and J usage is TRBJ2-7; tentatively, D is TRBD1 (5 bases). The CDR3 runs to 13 residues. The germline V and J ends were trimmed by 6 bases and 1 base, with 13 bases remaining between them. Per the germline V gene, CDR1 is DFQATT and CDR2 is SNEGSKA (reference sequence). CDR3 loop: CSADSGMSYEQYF. DNA for the CDR3: TGCAGTGCAGACAGTGGCATGTCCTACGAGCAGTACTTC.

This clonotype has at least ten counts. This chain connects TRBV13 to TRBJ1-2; D may be TRBD1 (6 bases). The germline gives CDR1 PRHDT, CDR2 FYEKMQ (reference sequence). Trimming shortened V by 0 bases and J by 4 bases, and 15 bases separated the two germline ends. The CDR3 sequence is 16 residues long. The CDR3 DNA reads TGTGCCAGCAGCTTAGGCTTTCGGGGGCTGGGCTATGGCTACACCTTC. Translating gives CASSLGFRGLGYGYTF.

The V and J genes are TRBV29-1 and TRBJ1-5; D uncertain. Germline assignment: CDR1 SQVTM and CDR2 ANQGSEA. This CDR3 is 13 amino acids long. Trimming left V 3 bases short and J 3 bases short, with 9 bases between. The CDR3 loop reads CSVDMGNNQPQHF. The CDR3 nucleotides are TGCAGCGTTGATATGGGCAACAATCAGCCCCAGCATTTT.

This clonotype was recorded at least ten times. The chain links TRBV12-3 or TRBV12-4 to TRBJ1-1, with D perhaps TRBD1 (6 bases). V was shortened by 5 bases and J by 8 bases, with 12 bases between the two germline ends. CDR3 length: 12 residues. The CDR3 DNA is TGTGCCAGCAGTACTAGGACAGAAGAAGCTTTCTTT. Protein: CASSTRTEEAFF.

This clonotype was counted at least ten times. The rearrangement uses TRBV12-3 or TRBV12-4 and TRBJ1-4, with D maybe TRBD1 (5 bases). V shed 6 bases and J shed 3 bases, with 11 bases lying between them. The CDR3 is 14 amino acids. This CDR3 is CASSHRQSNEKLFF. CDR3 coding DNA: TGTGCCAGCAGCCATCGACAGTCTAATGAAAAACTGTTTTTT.

This clonotype was seen ten or more times. The chain links TRBV10-3 to TRBJ2-1; D is possibly TRBD1 or TRBD2 (5 bases each). The germline V gene has CDR1 ENHRY and CDR2 SYGVKD. The CDR3 runs 16 residues. Trimming pared 4 bases from V and 0 bases from J, leaving 13 bases between. The CDR3, as DNA: TGTGCCATCAGTGGGGGACGGCTCAGCTCCTACAATGAGCAGTTCTTC. This sequence encodes CAISGGRLSSYNEQFF.

This clonotype has ten or more counts. The chain combines TRBV20-1 with TRBJ2-2; D ambiguous. Germline CDR1 reads DFQATT; CDR2 reads SNEGSKA (reference sequence). Trimming shortened V by 1 base and J by 0 bases, and 6 bases separated the two germline ends. This CDR3 comprises 14 residues. The CDR3 is CSARVQANTGELFF. Here the CDR3 DNA reads TGCAGTGCTAGAGTGCAAGCGAACACCGGGGAGCTGTTTTTT.

This clonotype was detected ten times or more. This sequence joins TRBV28 and TRBJ2-3, with D possibly matching TRBD1 (6 bases). This CDR3 has 16 amino acids. V dropped 1 base and J dropped 2 bases, with 13 bases sitting between them. Germline assignment: CDR1 MDHEN and CDR2 SYDVKM. CDR3 sequence reads: CASSLYRERATDTQYF. In DNA, the CDR3 is TGTGCCAGCAGTTTATACAGGGAGAGGGCCACAGATACGCAGTATTTT.

At least ten counts were recorded for this clonotype. The chain uses TRBV5-1 and TRBJ1-4; TRBD1 matches 7 bases. From germline, CDR1 is SGHRS and CDR2 YFSETQ. V shed 2 bases, J shed 8 bases, and the junction held 6 bases outside the gene matches. The CDR3 spans 14 residues. The CDR3 nucleotides are TGCGCCAGCAGCTTTGACAGGGAGAAGGAAAAACTGTTTTTT. It codes for CASSFDREKEKLFF. Full variable domain (rest looked up from reference TRBV5-1 and TRBJ1-4): KAGVTQTPRYLIKTRGQQVTLSCSPISGHRSVSWYQQTPGQGLQFLFEYFSETQRNKGNFPGRFSGRQFSNSRSEMNVSTLELGDSALYLCASSFDREKEKLFFGSGTQLSVL.

At least ten counts were recorded for this clonotype. The gene calls are TRBV6-1 and TRBJ1-2; 7 bases fit TRBD1. Germline V gene sequence: CDR1 MNHNS, CDR2 SASEGT. Germline trimming cut 8 bases from V and 5 bases from J; bases unmatched to any gene: 14. The CDR3 loop spans 15 amino acids. The CDR3 region is CASQRPGTDFYGYTF. CDR3 coding DNA: TGTGCCAGCCAACGCCCCGGGACAGACTTTTATGGCTACACCTTC.

At least ten counts were recorded for this clonotype. The chain employs TRBV6-1 and TRBJ1-3, with D possibly TRBD1 on 6 matching bases. The CDR3 loop spans 18 amino acids. Germline V gene data show CDR1 as MNHNS and CDR2 as SASEGT. Trimming took 5 bases from V and 3 from J, leaving 23 bases between them. In nucleotides, the CDR3 is TGTGCCAGCAGTCGCATGAACACAGGGTCCCGTGTTGGAAACACCATATATTTT. This codes for CASSRMNTGSRVGNTIYF.

This clonotype was seen many times. The chain links TRBV27 to TRBJ1-2; the D gene is possibly TRBD1 (6 bases). Per the germline V gene, CDR1 is MNHEY and CDR2 is SMNVEV (reference sequence). Trimming removed 2 bases at V and 4 bases at J, with 8 bases between. This CDR3 is built from 13 residues. CDR3 nucleotides: TGTGCCAGCAGTTTAGGCAGGGGCTATGGCTACACCTTC. Translating it yields CASSLGRGYGYTF.